This TCR beta chain was recorded in a study of PD-1 blockade in mismatch repair-deficient tumors. At the level of the study: All were previously treated, progressing patients with about twelve mismatch repair-deficient cancer types. Findings and limits, study-wide: Tumor-resident clones, often undetectable pretreatment in blood, expanded then contracted after pembrolizumab.

With regard to this clone: Its antigen is unidentified.

V lost 0 bases to trimming and J lost 1 base; unmatched junction nucleotides: 5. The CDR3 is made up of 16 amino acids. The germline gives CDR1 SGHRS, CDR2 YFSETQ. Assay used: immunoSEQ multiplex PCR; TCRdb lists only in-frame clones, some missing. The table has 15,000 to 25,000 clones, 82% seen once. Sample: PBMCs, taken 52 weeks after starting pembrolizumab. The chain couples TRBV5-1 to TRBJ1-1; 8 bases fit TRBD1. This clonotype was obtained from an adult with mismatch repair-deficient cancer. The CDR3 spells CASSLEVRGPNTEAFF. The CDR3 bases are TGCGCCAGCAGCTTGGAGGTCAGGGGGCCGAACACTGAAGCTTTCTTT.